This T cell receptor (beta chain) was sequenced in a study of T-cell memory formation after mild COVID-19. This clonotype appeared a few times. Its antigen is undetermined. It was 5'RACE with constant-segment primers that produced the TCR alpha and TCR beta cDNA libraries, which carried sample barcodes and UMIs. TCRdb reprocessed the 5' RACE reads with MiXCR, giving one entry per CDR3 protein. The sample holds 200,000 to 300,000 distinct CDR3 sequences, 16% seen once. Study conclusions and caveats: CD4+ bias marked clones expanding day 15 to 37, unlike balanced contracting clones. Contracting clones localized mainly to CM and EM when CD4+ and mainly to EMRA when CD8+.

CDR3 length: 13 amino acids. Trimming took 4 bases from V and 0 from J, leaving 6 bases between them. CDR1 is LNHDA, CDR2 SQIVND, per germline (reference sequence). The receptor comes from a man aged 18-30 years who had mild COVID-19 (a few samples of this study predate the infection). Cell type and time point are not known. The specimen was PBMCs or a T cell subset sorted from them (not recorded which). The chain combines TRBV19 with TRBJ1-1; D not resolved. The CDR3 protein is CASSRHLNTEAFF. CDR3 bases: TGTGCCAGTAGTAGGCACCTGAACACTGAAGCTTTCTTT.